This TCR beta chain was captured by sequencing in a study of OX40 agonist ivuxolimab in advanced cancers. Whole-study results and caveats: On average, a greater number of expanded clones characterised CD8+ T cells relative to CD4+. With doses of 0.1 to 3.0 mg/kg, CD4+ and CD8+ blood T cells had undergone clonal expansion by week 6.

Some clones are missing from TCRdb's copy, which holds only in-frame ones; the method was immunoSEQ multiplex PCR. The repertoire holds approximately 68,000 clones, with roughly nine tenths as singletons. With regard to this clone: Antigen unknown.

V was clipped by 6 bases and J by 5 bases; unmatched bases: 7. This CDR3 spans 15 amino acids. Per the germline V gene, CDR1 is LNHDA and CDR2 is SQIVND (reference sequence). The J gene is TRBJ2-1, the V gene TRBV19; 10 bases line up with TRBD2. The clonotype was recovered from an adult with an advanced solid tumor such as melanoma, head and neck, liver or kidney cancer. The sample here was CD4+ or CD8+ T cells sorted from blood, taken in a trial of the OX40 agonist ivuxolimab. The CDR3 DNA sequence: TGTGCCAGTAGCCCTAGCGGGAGACTCGACAATGAGCAGTTCTTC. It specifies CASSPSGRLDNEQFF. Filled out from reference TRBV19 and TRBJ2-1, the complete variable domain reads DGGITQSPKYLFRKEGQNVTLSCEQNLNHDAMYWYRQDPGQGLRLIYYSQIVNDFQKGDIAEGYSVSREKKESFPLTVTSAQKNPTAFYLCASSPSGRLDNEQFFGPGTRLTVL.